A selection of T cell receptor beta chains follows, all from one sample in a study of blood T cell repertoires in COVID-19. Profiled with immunoSEQ multiplex PCR; TCRdb holds only in-frame clones, not every one. The sample has approximately 180,000 clones, more than 75% seen once; the top ten hold over 15%. Sequencing was performed on peripheral blood. The receptor set was obtained from a person aged 70 to 85 with COVID-19, enrolled during active disease. Both conserved end residues are part of each CDR3. A D gene is named only where the DNA matches it firmly. Rows may omit the clone size; those that give it use once, few, many or a size class.

D	J	V	size	DNA	CDR3
TRBD1	TRBJ2-7	TRBV4-1	.	TGCGCCAGCAGCCAAGAAGCCCGGGACAGCCGGAAGTACTTC	CASSQEARDSRKYF
TRBD2	TRBJ2-2	TRBV9	.	TGTGCCAGCAGCGTAGCACTAGCGGGAGAGATTAACACCGGGGAGCTGTTTTTT	CASSVALAGEINTGELFF
TRBD2	TRBJ2-5	TRBV7-9	.	TGTGCCAGCAGCTTAGGGTCTAGCGGGCCCCAAGAGACCCAGTACTTC	CASSLGSSGPQETQYF
.	TRBJ2-4	TRBV5-1	few	TGCGCCAGCAGCTTGAAGGGTGAAGTAGCCGGGGGAAACATTCAGTACTTC	CASSLKGEVAGGNIQYF
.	TRBJ2-7	TRBV18	once	TGTGCCAGCTCACCGCGCAGGGCCCCTTCCTACGAGCAGTACTTC	CASSPRRAPSYEQYF
TRBD1	TRBJ1-1	TRBV3-1/TRBV3-2	few	TGTGCCAGCAGCCAAGGACACAGGGGTCTCGCTGAAGCTTTCTTT	CASSQGHRGLAEAFF
TRBD1	TRBJ1-3	TRBV18	.	TGTGCCAGCTCACCAGAGGCAGGGGGGATCTCTGGAAACACCATATATTTT	CASSPEAGGISGNTIYF
TRBD1	TRBJ1-1	TRBV7-9	.	TGTGCCAGCGATCGGACAGGGACTGAAGCTTTCTTT	CASDRTGTEAFF
TRBD2	TRBJ2-7	TRBV28	once	TGTGCCAGCAGCTTTCTAGCGGGATCCTACGAGCAGTACTTC	CASSFLAGSYEQYF
TRBD1	TRBJ2-1	TRBV30	.	TGTGCCTGGAGTGTACGGGGCCCGGGACAGTACAATGAGCAGTTCTTC	CAWSVRGPGQYNEQFF
.	TRBJ1-6	TRBV3-1/TRBV3-2	.	TGTGCCAGCAGCCAAACAGGGTCGGGTAATTCACCCCTCCACTTT	CASSQTGSGNSPLHF
.	TRBJ2-3	TRBV5-1	.	TGCGCCAGCAGCTCGGGACTTAGCACAGATACGCAGTATTTT	CASSSGLSTDTQYF
TRBD1	TRBJ1-6	TRBV14	few	TGTGCCAGCAGCCGACAGGGGGCTGTTAATTCACCCCTCCACTTT	CASSRQGAVNSPLHF
TRBD2	TRBJ2-7	TRBV5-1	.	TGCGCCAGCAGCCCGGGACTAGCGGGAATCGCCTACGAGCAGTACTTC	CASSPGLAGIAYEQYF
.	TRBJ2-1	TRBV6-2/TRBV6-3	.	TGTGCCAGCAGCCAGGTAAAAAGTAGGGGTACCAGCTCCTACAATGAGCAGTTCTTC	CASSQVKSRGTSSYNEQFF
TRBD2	TRBJ2-7	TRBV18	.	TGTGCCAGCTCACCCCCTAGCGGCTCCTACGAGCAGTACTTC	CASSPPSGSYEQYF
.	TRBJ2-3	TRBV3-1/TRBV3-2	.	TGTGCCAGCAGCCAAGGGCTGCAACAAATGACAGATACGCAGTATTTT	CASSQGLQQMTDTQYF
TRBD1	TRBJ2-5	TRBV5-1	once	TGCGCCAGCAGCCTGGGGACAGGGTGGCAAGAGACCCAGTACTTC	CASSLGTGWQETQYF
TRBD1	TRBJ1-1	TRBV5-1	.	TGCGCCAGCAGCTTGTATGGGACAGCCTTGAACACTGAAGCTTTCTTT	CASSLYGTALNTEAFF
.	TRBJ1-1	TRBV12-3/TRBV12-4	few	TGTGCCCCCCCCTCTGCTTTCTTT	CAPPSAFF
.	TRBJ1-6	TRBV4-1	once	TGCGCCAGCAGCCTACCGACAGGCGGTAATTCACCCCTCCACTTT	CASSLPTGGNSPLHF
TRBD1	TRBJ1-2	TRBV15	.	TGTGCCACCAGCCGAAGGACAGGGGCCGCCTATGGCTACACCTTC	CATSRRTGAAYGYTF
TRBD2	TRBJ2-3	TRBV19	.	TGTGCCAGTAGTTACGGGACTACCGATACGCAGTATTTT	CASSYGTTDTQYF
TRBD2	TRBJ2-1	TRBV7-9	.	TGTGCCAGCAGCTTAACGAGCGGGGATCTATCTTCCTACAATGAGCAGTTCTTC	CASSLTSGDLSSYNEQFF
TRBD2	TRBJ2-1	TRBV13	once	TGTGCCAGCAGCGGAAGCGGGGAGACGCACAATGAGCAGTTCTTC	CASSGSGETHNEQFF
TRBD1	TRBJ1-5	TRBV9	.	TGTGCCAGCAGCTTTACAGGGGAGGCGAATCAGCCCCAGCATTTT	CASSFTGEANQPQHF
TRBD2	TRBJ2-7	TRBV6-6	.	TGTGCCAGCAGTTACTCCCTAGCGGGGGCCTACGAGCAGTACTTC	CASSYSLAGAYEQYF
TRBD2	TRBJ2-1	TRBV7-3	.	TGTGCCAGCAGCTTAATAGGGGGACTAGCGGGAGGGCCGAACAATGAGCAGTTCTTC	CASSLIGGLAGGPNNEQFF
.	TRBJ2-5	TRBV3-1/TRBV3-2	.	TGTGCCAGCTCAGTACGGGATCAGACCCAGTACTTC	CASSVRDQTQYF
.	TRBJ2-7	TRBV28	.	TGTGCCACCATACCCGGGACACCCTACGAGCAGTACTTC	CATIPGTPYEQYF
.	TRBJ2-2	TRBV2	.	TGTGCCAGCACCCCCGGGTTTAACACCGGGGAGCTGTTTTTT	CASTPGFNTGELFF
TRBD2	TRBJ2-3	TRBV9	.	TGTGCCAGCAACTTAGCGGGACATTCCACGCAGTATTTT	CASNLAGHSTQYF
TRBD2	TRBJ2-3	TRBV29-1	few	TGCAGCGTTCCTAGCGGGGGGGCCACAGATACGCAGTATTTT	CSVPSGGATDTQYF
.	TRBJ2-7	TRBV27	.	TGTGCCAGCAGTTCTCCCTCTTTCGGGAACTACGAGCAGTACTTC	CASSSPSFGNYEQYF
.	TRBJ1-1	TRBV10-3	.	TGTGCCATCAGTGAGTCGGGGCGGAACACTGAAGCTTTCTTT	CAISESGRNTEAFF
.	TRBJ1-1	TRBV10-3	.	TGTGCCACCTCCGAGGGCGGCACTGAAGCTTTCTTT	CATSEGGTEAFF
.	TRBJ2-3	TRBV7-8	.	TGTGCCAGCAGCTTAGCGCCAAGACAGAGCACAGATACGCAGTATTTT	CASSLAPRQSTDTQYF